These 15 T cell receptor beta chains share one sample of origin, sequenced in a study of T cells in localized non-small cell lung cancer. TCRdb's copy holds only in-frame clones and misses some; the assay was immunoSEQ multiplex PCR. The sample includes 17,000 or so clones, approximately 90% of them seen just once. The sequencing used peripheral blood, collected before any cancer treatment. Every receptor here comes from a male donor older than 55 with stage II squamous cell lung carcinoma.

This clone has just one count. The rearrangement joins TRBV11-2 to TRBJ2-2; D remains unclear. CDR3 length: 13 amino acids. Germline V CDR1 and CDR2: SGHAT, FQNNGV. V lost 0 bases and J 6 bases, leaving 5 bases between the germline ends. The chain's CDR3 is CASSLEPPGELFF. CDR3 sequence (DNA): TGTGCCAGCAGCTTAGAACCGCCCGGGGAGCTGTTTTTT.

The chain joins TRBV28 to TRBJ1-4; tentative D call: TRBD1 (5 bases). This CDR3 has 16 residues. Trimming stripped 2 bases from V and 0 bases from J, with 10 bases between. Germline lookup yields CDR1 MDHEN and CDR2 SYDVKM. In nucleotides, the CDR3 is TGTGCCAGCAGTTTAGCGACAGATGCAACTAATGAAAAACTGTTTTTT. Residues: CASSLATDATNEKLFF.

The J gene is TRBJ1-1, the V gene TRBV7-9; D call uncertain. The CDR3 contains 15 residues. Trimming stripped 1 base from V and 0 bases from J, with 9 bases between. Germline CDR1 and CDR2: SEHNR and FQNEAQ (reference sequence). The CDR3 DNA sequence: TGTGCCAGCAGCTTAGGGATGATCATGAACACTGAAGCTTTCTTT. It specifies CASSLGMIMNTEAFF.

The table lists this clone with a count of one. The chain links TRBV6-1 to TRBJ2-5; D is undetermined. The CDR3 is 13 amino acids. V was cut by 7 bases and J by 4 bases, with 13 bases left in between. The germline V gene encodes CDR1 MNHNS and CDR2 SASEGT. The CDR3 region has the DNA TGTGCCAGCACTCAGGCGTTCCGAGAGACCCAGTACTTC. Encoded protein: CASTQAFRETQYF.

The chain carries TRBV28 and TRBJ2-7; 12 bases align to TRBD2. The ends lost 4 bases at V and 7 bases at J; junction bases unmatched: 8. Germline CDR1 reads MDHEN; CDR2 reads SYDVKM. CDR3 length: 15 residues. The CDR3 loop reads CASSSETSGRKEQYF. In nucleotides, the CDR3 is TGTGCCAGCAGTTCCGAGACTAGCGGGAGAAAAGAGCAGTACTTC.

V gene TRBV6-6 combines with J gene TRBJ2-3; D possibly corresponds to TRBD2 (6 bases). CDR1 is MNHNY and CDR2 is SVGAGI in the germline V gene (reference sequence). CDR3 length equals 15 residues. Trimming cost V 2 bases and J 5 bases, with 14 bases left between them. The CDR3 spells CASSYELTGGDTQYF. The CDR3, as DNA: TGTGCCAGCAGTTACGAATTGACCGGGGGAGATACGCAGTATTTT.

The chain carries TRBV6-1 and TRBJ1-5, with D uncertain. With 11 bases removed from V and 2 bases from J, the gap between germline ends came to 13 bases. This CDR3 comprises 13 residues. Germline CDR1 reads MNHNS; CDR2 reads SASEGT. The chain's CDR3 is CASSGRGNQPQHF. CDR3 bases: TGTGCCTCGTCGGGGAGGGGCAATCAGCCCCAGCATTTT.

The CDR3 is CASSLGAGANEQFF. Written as DNA, the CDR3 is TGTGCCAGCAGCTTAGGTGCAGGGGCCAATGAGCAGTTCTTC. The chain couples TRBV7-7 to TRBJ2-1; perhaps TRBD1 as D (6 bases). The length of the CDR3 is 14 residues. CDR1 and CDR2 from the germline V gene are SSHAT and FNYEAQ (reference sequence). V was shortened by 1 base and J by 6 bases, with 10 bases between the two germline ends.

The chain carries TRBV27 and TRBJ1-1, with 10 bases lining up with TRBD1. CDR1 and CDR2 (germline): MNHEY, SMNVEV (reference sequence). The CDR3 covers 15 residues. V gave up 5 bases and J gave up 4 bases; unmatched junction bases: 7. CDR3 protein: CASSPTGGRITEAFF. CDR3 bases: TGTGCCAGCAGTCCGACAGGGGGCCGAATCACTGAAGCTTTCTTT.

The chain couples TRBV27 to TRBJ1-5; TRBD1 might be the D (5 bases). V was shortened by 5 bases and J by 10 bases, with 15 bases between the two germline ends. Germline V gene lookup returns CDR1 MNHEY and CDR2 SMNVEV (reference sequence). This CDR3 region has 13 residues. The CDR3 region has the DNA TGTGCCAGCAGTCCTCGACAGCGGCTCCCCCAGCATTTT. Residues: CASSPRQRLPQHF.

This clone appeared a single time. Here the CDR3 DNA reads TGTGCCAGCGGGACGCTGGGGACCTACGAGCAGTACTTC. It yields the protein CASGTLGTYEQYF. The chain is built from TRBV28 and TRBJ2-7; D may correspond to TRBD1 or TRBD2 (5 bases each). Germline loops: CDR1 MDHEN, CDR2 SYDVKM. This CDR3 contains 13 residues. V dropped 8 bases and J dropped 2 bases, with 13 bases sitting between them.

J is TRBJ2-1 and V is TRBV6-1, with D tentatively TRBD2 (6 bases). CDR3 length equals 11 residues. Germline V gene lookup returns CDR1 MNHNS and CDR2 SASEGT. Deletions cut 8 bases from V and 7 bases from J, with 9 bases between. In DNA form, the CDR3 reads TGTGCCAGCCGGGAGAGAAATGAGCAGTTCTTC. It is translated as CASRERNEQFF.

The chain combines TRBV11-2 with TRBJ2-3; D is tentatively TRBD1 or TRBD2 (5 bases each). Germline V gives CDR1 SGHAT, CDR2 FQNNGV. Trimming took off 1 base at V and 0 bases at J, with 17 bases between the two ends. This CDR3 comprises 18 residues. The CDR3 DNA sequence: TGTGCCAGCAGCTTAGCGTACGGGGTAGGGGAAAGCACAGATACGCAGTATTTT. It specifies CASSLAYGVGESTDTQYF.

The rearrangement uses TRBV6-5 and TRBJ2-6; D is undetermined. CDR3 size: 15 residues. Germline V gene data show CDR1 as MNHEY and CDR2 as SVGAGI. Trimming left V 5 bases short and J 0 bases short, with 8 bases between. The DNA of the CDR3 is TGTGCCAGCAGTCGACGCTTCTCTGGGGCCAACGTCCTGACTTTC. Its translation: CASSRRFSGANVLTF.

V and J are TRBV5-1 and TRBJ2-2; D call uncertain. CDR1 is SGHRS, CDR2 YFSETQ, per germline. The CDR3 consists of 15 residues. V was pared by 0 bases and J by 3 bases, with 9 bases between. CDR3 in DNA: TGCGCCAGCAGCTTGGCCGGGTGGGACACCGGGGAGCTGTTTTTT. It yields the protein CASSLAGWDTGELFF.